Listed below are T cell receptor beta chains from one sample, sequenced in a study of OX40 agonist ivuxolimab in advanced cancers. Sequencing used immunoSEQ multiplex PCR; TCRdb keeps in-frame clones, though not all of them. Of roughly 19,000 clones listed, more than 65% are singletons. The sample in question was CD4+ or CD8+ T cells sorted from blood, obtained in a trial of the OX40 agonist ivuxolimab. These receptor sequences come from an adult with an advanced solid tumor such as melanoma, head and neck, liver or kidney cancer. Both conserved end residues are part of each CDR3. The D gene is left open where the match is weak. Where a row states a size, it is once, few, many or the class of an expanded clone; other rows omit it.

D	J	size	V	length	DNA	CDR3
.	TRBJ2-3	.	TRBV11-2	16	TGTGCCAGCAGCTTAGGGCAGGGGCAAAGCACAGATACGCAGTATTTT	CASSLGQGQSTDTQYF
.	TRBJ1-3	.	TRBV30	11	TGTGCCGCAGTTATTGGGGACACCATATATTTT	CAAVIGDTIYF
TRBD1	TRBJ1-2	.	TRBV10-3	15	TGTGCCATCGAACTCAACAGGGGAGAGGGGTATGGCTACACCTTC	CAIELNRGEGYGYTF
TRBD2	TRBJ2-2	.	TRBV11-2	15	TGTGCCAGCAGATTTAGCGGGGTGAACACCGGGGAGCTGTTTTTT	CASRFSGVNTGELFF
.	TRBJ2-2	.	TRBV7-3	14	TGTGCCAGCAGCTTCGGACCGACCACCGGGGAGCTGTTTTTT	CASSFGPTTGELFF
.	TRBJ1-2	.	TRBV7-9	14	TGTGCCAGCAGCTCTGGCGGGACCGGTTATGGCTACACCTTC	CASSSGGTGYGYTF
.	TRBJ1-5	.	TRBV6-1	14	TGTGCCACCACAAGCGGTACTAGCAATCAGCCCCAGCATTTT	CATTSGTSNQPQHF
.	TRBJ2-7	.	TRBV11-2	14	TGTGCCAGCAGCCGGGACAAAGGACCTTACGAGCAGTACTTC	CASSRDKGPYEQYF
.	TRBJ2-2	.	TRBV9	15	TGTGCCAGCAGCCCCCGGATCCAGAACACCGGGGAGCTGTTTTTT	CASSPRIQNTGELFF
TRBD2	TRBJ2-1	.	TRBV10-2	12	TGCGCCAGCAGTAGTACTAGCGGAGAGCAGTTCTTC	CASSSTSGEQFF
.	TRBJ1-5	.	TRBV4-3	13	TGCGCCAGCAGCACCCGACGGAATCAGCCCCAGCATTTT	CASSTRRNQPQHF
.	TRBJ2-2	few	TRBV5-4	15	TGTGCCAGCAGCTACCGGGACTCAAACACCGGGGAGCTGTTTTTT	CASSYRDSNTGELFF
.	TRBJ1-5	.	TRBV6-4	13	TGTGCCAGCAGTGTGGGGGTCGGCCAGCTCCAGCATTTT	CASSVGVGQLQHF
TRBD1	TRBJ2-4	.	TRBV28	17	TGTGCCAGCAGTTTATCCCCGACAGGGGTGACCAAAAACATTCAGTACTTC	CASSLSPTGVTKNIQYF
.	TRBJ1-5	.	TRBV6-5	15	TGCGCCAGCAGTTACTCTGGAGGGGGTACTCAGCCCCAGCATTTT	CASSYSGGGTQPQHF
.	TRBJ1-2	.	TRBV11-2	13	TGTGCCAGCAGCTTAGACTCGGGTGATGGCTACACCTTC	CASSLDSGDGYTF